Shown below are 28 T cell receptor beta chains from a single sample sequenced in a study of blood T cell repertoires in COVID-19. The protocol was immunoSEQ multiplex PCR, while the TCRdb copy is restricted to in-frame clones and leaves out a portion. The data hold about 89,000 clones, with 70% to 90% observed a single time. Sequencing used peripheral blood. These receptors were collected from a man between 60 and 75 years old with acute or convalescent COVID-19.

This chain connects TRBV13 to TRBJ2-7; a possible D gene is TRBD2 (7 bases). The CDR3 loop spans 14 amino acids. V was cut by 4 bases and J by 3 bases, with 13 bases left in between. The germline CDR1 and CDR2 sequences are PRHDT and FYEKMQ (reference sequence). CDR3 amino acids: CASSWGGGNYEQYF. The DNA for the CDR3 is TGTGCCAGCAGCTGGGGGGGCGGAAACTACGAGCAGTACTTC.

This chain joins TRBV6-1 and TRBJ1-2; D uncertain. V was pared by 1 base and J by 5 bases, with 14 bases between. Germline V gives CDR1 MNHNS, CDR2 SASEGT. The CDR3 loop spans 15 amino acids. CDR3 nucleotide sequence: TGTGCCAGCAGTGAAGAGCCGGTTTCCCTTTATGGCTACACCTTC. It is translated as CASSEEPVSLYGYTF.

This chain joins TRBV15 and TRBJ1-2; 8 bases agree with TRBD1. Germline V gives CDR1 LNHNV, CDR2 YYDKDF (reference sequence). The CDR3 has 15 residues. V was clipped by 3 bases and J by 4 bases; unmatched bases: 7. CDR3 sequence reads: CATSSRKTGAYGYTF. CDR3 DNA sequence: TGTGCCACCAGCAGCCGAAAGACAGGGGCCTATGGCTACACCTTC.

The gene calls are TRBV12-3 or TRBV12-4 and TRBJ1-5; perhaps TRBD1 as D (5 bases). CDR3 size: 13 residues. Deletions cut 3 bases from V and 4 bases from J, with 7 bases between. Here the CDR3 reads CASSLGQNQPQHF. The CDR3 DNA sequence: TGTGCCAGCAGTTTGGGGCAGAATCAGCCCCAGCATTTT.

This clone has only one observation. This chain connects TRBV6-6 to TRBJ2-3; TRBD2 matches at 9 bases. The CDR3 extends over 14 amino acids. V dropped 6 bases and J dropped 9; count of bases not matched to a gene: 10. Per germline, CDR1 MNHNY and CDR2 SVGAGI (reference sequence). The CDR3 is CASRVAGAFETQYF. In nucleotides, the CDR3 is TGTGCCAGCAGAGTAGCGGGGGCGTTTGAGACGCAGTATTTT.

V gene TRBV27 combines with J gene TRBJ2-5; D unresolved. V lost 4 bases and J 1 base, leaving 10 bases between the germline ends. The germline V gene has CDR1 MNHEY and CDR2 SMNVEV (reference sequence). The CDR3 spans 14 residues. This CDR3 is CASSSLTSQETQYF. The CDR3 nucleotides read TGTGCCAGCAGTTCGTTGACAAGCCAAGAGACCCAGTACTTC.

V gene TRBV12-5 combines with J gene TRBJ2-2, with 11 bases matching TRBD2. Germline CDR1 reads LGHNT; CDR2 reads FRNRAP. Losses at the gene ends were 3 bases for V and 4 bases for J; bases not matched to a gene: 22. CDR3 length: 22 residues. The CDR3 spells CASGLRGVNLPGTSGSTGELFF. The CDR3 DNA sequence: TGTGCTAGTGGTTTACGGGGGGTAAATCTTCCGGGAACTAGCGGGAGCACCGGGGAGCTGTTTTTT. The whole variable domain, filled in from reference TRBV12-5 and TRBJ2-2, reads DARVTQTPRHKVTEMGQEVTMRCQPILGHNTVFWYRQTMMQGLELLAYFRNRAPLDDSGMPKDRFSAEMPDATLATLKIQPSEPRDSAVYFCASGLRGVNLPGTSGSTGELFFGEGSRLTVL.

V usage is TRBV23-1 and J usage is TRBJ2-5, with a tentative D call TRBD2 (5 bases). TRBV23-1 is recorded as an ORF, its role being uncertain. The CDR3 runs to 16 residues. Between the trimmed V and J ends, which lost 4 bases and 0 bases, there was a span of 15 bases. The CDR3 coding sequence is TGCGCCAGCAGTCCCCCCGAGCGGAGGTACCAAGAGACCCAGTACTTC. Translating gives CASSPPERRYQETQYF.

The chain has TRBV20-1 and TRBJ1-1, with TRBD1 as a possible D gene (6 bases). V was pared by 3 bases and J by 1 base, with 12 bases between. CDR1 and CDR2 from the germline V gene are DFQATT and SNEGSKA (reference sequence). This CDR3 has 14 residues. CDR3 DNA sequence: TGCAGTGCTAGTCCGGGACACCAGAACACTGAAGCTTTCTTT. Its protein is CSASPGHQNTEAFF.

The CDR3 region has the DNA TGCGCCAGCAGCCCGGCCGGCAGGGCAAATAATGAAAAACTGTTTTTT. Protein sequence: CASSPAGRANNEKLFF. The chain employs TRBV5-1 and TRBJ1-4, with D possibly TRBD1 on 5 matching bases. V lost 4 bases and J 4 bases, leaving 17 bases between the germline ends. CDR3 size: 16 residues. Germline CDR1 and CDR2: SGHRS and YFSETQ.

This rearrangement joins TRBV12-3 or TRBV12-4 to TRBJ1-1; the D gene is possibly TRBD1 (5 bases). The germline V and J ends were trimmed by 7 bases and 2 bases, with 11 bases remaining between them. The CDR3 sequence is 13 residues long. The DNA of the CDR3 is TGTGCCAGCACGGGACTCATAAACACTGAAGCTTTCTTT. Amino acids: CASTGLINTEAFF.

This sequence joins TRBV9 and TRBJ1-3; no reliable D call. The ends were cut back, 0 bases at V and 1 base at J, with 17 bases in the middle. The CDR3 spans 18 residues. Germline V gives CDR1 SGDLS, CDR2 YYNGEE. The CDR3 is CASSVVPAGFPSGNTIYF. CDR3 DNA sequence: TGTGCCAGCAGCGTAGTCCCGGCAGGCTTCCCATCTGGAAACACCATATATTTT.

This clone was observed a single time. The gene calls are TRBV3-1 (or the pseudogene TRBV3-2) and TRBJ1-6; 7 nucleotides line up with TRBD1. Germline V CDR1 and CDR2: LGHDT, YNNKEL (reference sequence). V lost 3 bases to trimming and J lost 7 bases; unmatched junction nucleotides: 6. The CDR3 has 15 residues. The DNA of the CDR3 is TGTGCCAGCAGCCAGGGGGACAGTCCAAATTCACCCCTCCACTTT. It encodes CASSQGDSPNSPLHF.

The chain employs TRBV12-3 or TRBV12-4 and TRBJ1-4, with D hard to call. V was pared by 3 bases and J by 14 bases, with 13 bases between. The CDR3 is made up of 12 amino acids. CDR3 nucleotide sequence: TGTGCCAGCAGTTTTAACCCGAGTCGTCTGTTTTTT. Translating gives CASSFNPSRLFF.

The chain joins TRBV27 to TRBJ1-1; TRBD1 aligns across 7 bases. CDR1 is MNHEY and CDR2 is SMNVEV in the germline V gene (reference sequence). Trimming took 0 bases from V and 0 from J; bases not matched to a gene: 4. This CDR3 has 16 amino acids. The CDR3 loop is CASSLSSGQLNTEAFF. Here the CDR3 DNA reads TGTGCCAGCAGTTTATCATCGGGACAGTTGAACACTGAAGCTTTCTTT.

The chain uses TRBV5-1 and TRBJ1-1; D uncertain. V lost 0 bases and J lost 1, with 7 bases in between. This CDR3 region has 14 residues. Germline V CDR1 and CDR2: SGHRS, YFSETQ. The CDR3 sequence: CASSLAGRNTEAFF. The CDR3 DNA sequence: TGCGCCAGCAGCTTGGCGGGGAGGAACACTGAAGCTTTCTTT.

V is TRBV4-2 and J is TRBJ2-5; 13 nucleotides align to TRBD2. This CDR3 has 19 amino acids. The junction had 11 bases not matched to a gene; V was cut back by 0 bases and J by 4 bases. Germline V gene data show CDR1 as LGHNA and CDR2 as YNFKEQ. CDR3 DNA sequence: TGTGCCAGCAGCCAAGACTTCGACGGACTAGCGGGAGTTGGAGAGACCCAGTACTTC. It is translated as CASSQDFDGLAGVGETQYF.

This clone was observed a single time. This rearrangement joins TRBV6-5 to TRBJ2-1; 11 nucleotides align to TRBD2. The junction had 5 bases not matched to a gene; V was cut back by 2 bases and J by 8 bases. Germline V CDR1 and CDR2: MNHEY, SVGAGI. This CDR3 has 15 amino acids. CDR3 sequence reads: CASSYASGRTYEQFF. In DNA form, the CDR3 reads TGTGCCAGCAGTTACGCTAGCGGGAGGACCTATGAGCAGTTCTTC.

V gene TRBV24-1 combines with J gene TRBJ2-3, with a weak D call TRBD2 (6 bases). V was pared by 3 bases and J by 0 bases, with 9 bases between. The CDR3 length is 15 residues. From germline, CDR1 is KGHDR and CDR2 SFDVKD. The CDR3 region has the DNA TGTGCCACCAGTGATGCGGGACCTAGCACAGATACGCAGTATTTT. Protein product: CATSDAGPSTDTQYF.

In regard to this clone: Other nucleotide sequences from this sample produce the same CDR3. The chain has TRBV6-1 and TRBJ2-7, with 7 bases fitting TRBD1. Germline-derived CDR1 and CDR2 are MNHNS and SASEGT. The CDR3 runs 15 residues. V shed 2 bases and J 2 bases; nucleotides not matched to a gene: 6. CDR3 loop: CASSESAGGTYEQYF. The CDR3 DNA is TGTGCCAGCAGTGAATCGGCAGGGGGAACCTACGAGCAGTACTTC.

This clone has more than one count but fewer than ten. This chain links TRBV4-2 with TRBJ1-3; the D gene is possibly TRBD1 (6 bases). Trimming took 1 base from V and 1 from J, leaving 11 bases between them. The CDR3 is made up of 16 amino acids. Germline-derived CDR1 and CDR2 are LGHNA and YNFKEQ. For the CDR3, the DNA is TGTGCCAGCAGCCAAGTGGGACAAGTATCTGGAAACACCATATATTTT. Translating it yields CASSQVGQVSGNTIYF.

The chain employs TRBV19 and TRBJ2-4; the match to TRBD1 covers 7 bases. The germline gives CDR1 LNHDA, CDR2 SQIVND (reference sequence). The CDR3 loop spans 15 amino acids. The J segment lost 1 base and the V segment lost 6 bases, leaving 6 bases of the junction unmatched. The chain's CDR3 is CASRPQGPAKNIQYF. For the CDR3, the DNA is TGTGCCAGTAGGCCACAGGGGCCGGCCAAAAACATTCAGTACTTC.

The gene calls are TRBV6-5 and TRBJ1-1; 7 nucleotides line up with TRBD1. The CDR3 runs to 16 residues. Germline V gene lookup returns CDR1 MNHEY and CDR2 SVGAGI. The junction had 10 bases not matched to a gene; V was cut back by 3 bases and J by 3 bases. CDR3 residues: CASSYIRGKRDTEAFF. CDR3 coding DNA: TGTGCCAGCAGTTATATCAGGGGGAAGAGGGACACTGAAGCTTTCTTT.

The CDR3 sequence: CASRDRGQTGELFF. For the CDR3, the DNA is TGTGCCAGTAGGGACAGGGGGCAAACCGGGGAGCTGTTTTTT. The J gene is TRBJ2-2, the V gene TRBV19, with TRBD1 identical over 11 bases. With V trimmed by 6 bases and J by 5 bases, 2 bases remained unmatched. Germline V lookup: CDR1 LNHDA, CDR2 SQIVND (reference sequence). The CDR3 has 14 residues.

This rearrangement joins TRBV4-1 to TRBJ2-5; no clear D gene. CDR1 is MGHRA and CDR2 is YSYEKL in the germline V gene. The CDR3 has 13 residues. Trimming cost V 0 bases and J 3 bases, with 5 bases left between them. The CDR3 DNA sequence: TGCGCCAGCAGCCAAGATTCGGAAGAGACCCAGTACTTC. Translation gives CASSQDSEETQYF.

The chain recombines TRBV5-1 with TRBJ1-4; the D is unclear. The CDR3 is 14 amino acids. Germline values: CDR1 SGHRS, CDR2 YFSETQ. Trimming pared 4 bases from V and 2 bases from J, leaving 9 bases between. CDR3 amino acids: CASSAGSTNEKLFF. The CDR3 region has the DNA TGCGCCAGCAGCGCAGGATCCACTAATGAAAAACTGTTTTTT. The full variable domain, completed using reference TRBV5-1 and TRBJ1-4, is KAGVTQTPRYLIKTRGQQVTLSCSPISGHRSVSWYQQTPGQGLQFLFEYFSETQRNKGNFPGRFSGRQFSNSRSEMNVSTLELGDSALYLCASSAGSTNEKLFFGSGTQLSVL.

This chain joins TRBV12-3 or TRBV12-4 and TRBJ1-2, with unresolved D. V was trimmed by 2 bases and J by 4 bases, leaving 8 bases between them. The CDR3 is 13 amino acids. DNA of the CDR3: TGTGCCAGCAGTTTACGGGGTATCTATGGCTACACCTTC. It yields the protein CASSLRGIYGYTF.

This chain joins TRBV2 and TRBJ2-3; the match to TRBD2 covers 10 bases. CDR1 is SNHLY and CDR2 is FYNNEI in the germline V gene. This CDR3 is 15 amino acids long. Unmatched junction bases numbered 3, after V lost 6 bases and J lost 0 bases. The CDR3 loop is CASSGLAVSTDTQYF. In DNA form, the CDR3 reads TGTGCCAGCAGCGGACTAGCGGTTAGCACAGATACGCAGTATTTT.